This passage covers 9 T cell receptor beta chains from one sample sequenced in a study of T cell responses to AZD1222 COVID-19 vaccine. TCRdb's table, derived via immunoSEQ multiplex PCR, lists solely in-frame clones and lacks some. The repertoire includes some 150,000 clones, 88% of them detected once, and 4% to 5.5% sits in the top ten. The sample in question was peripheral blood, obtained 28 days after the second AZD1222 dose. The receptors derive from an adult who received the AZD1222 COVID-19 vaccine.

This chain uses TRBV5-4 with TRBJ2-7; 9 bases match TRBD1. With 4 bases clipped from V and 2 bases from J, the junction kept 7 bases outside the gene matches. CDR3 length equals 15 residues. The germline CDR1 and CDR2 sequences are SGHNT and YYREEE (reference sequence). CDR3 nucleotides: TGTGCCAGCAGCAGGAAGGGGACAGGGACCTACGAGCAGTACTTC. This sequence encodes CASSRKGTGTYEQYF.

V and J are TRBV4-1 and TRBJ1-1; a possible D gene is TRBD1 (6 bases). With 1 base removed from V and 1 base from J, the gap between germline ends came to 10 bases. This CDR3 region has 15 residues. In germline, CDR1 is MGHRA, CDR2 YSYEKL. The CDR3 region has the DNA TGCGCCAGCAGCCAAGGGGGGGCCGAGAACACTGAAGCTTTCTTT. Amino acids: CASSQGGAENTEAFF.

This rearrangement joins TRBV5-1 to TRBJ1-5; TRBD1 matches 7 bases. The V and J ends lost 0 bases and 5 bases, in that order; junction bases with no gene match: 2. Germline-derived CDR1 and CDR2 are SGHRS and YFSETQ. The length of the CDR3 is 14 residues. The CDR3 bases are TGCGCCAGCAGCTTGGAGGGGGCCGATCAGCCCCAGCATTTT. As protein: CASSLEGADQPQHF.

This rearrangement joins TRBV9 to TRBJ1-6; 7 positions agree with TRBD1. This CDR3 contains 16 residues. Germline V gene lookup returns CDR1 SGDLS and CDR2 YYNGEE. V trimming: 4 bases; J trimming: 6 bases; junction bases outside the gene matches: 10. The DNA for the CDR3 is TGTGCCAGCAGCTTAAACGACAGGGCGCGTAATTCACCCCTCCACTTT. The encoded protein is CASSLNDRARNSPLHF.

Comments on this clone: Other nucleotide sequences in the sample specify the same CDR3. V is TRBV3-1 (or the pseudogene TRBV3-2) and J is TRBJ1-2; D is unresolved. The CDR3 loop spans 14 amino acids. V was clipped by 0 bases and J by 3 bases, with 8 bases between them. Germline V CDR1 and CDR2: LGHDT, YNNKEL (reference sequence). The CDR3 DNA reads TGTGCCAGCAGCCAAGATCGGGTAGACTATGGCTACACCTTC. This sequence encodes CASSQDRVDYGYTF.

This chain connects TRBV6-2 or TRBV6-3 to TRBJ1-4; 7 bases are shared with TRBD1. With V trimmed by 6 bases and J by 0 bases, 16 bases remained unmatched. The CDR3 length is 19 residues. Germline CDR1 and CDR2: MNHEY and SVGEGT. This chain's CDR3 is CASSPLRDRVLATNEKLFF. CDR3 nucleotides: TGTGCCAGCAGCCCACTTCGGGACAGAGTACTTGCAACTAATGAAAAACTGTTTTTT.

The chain uses TRBV5-5 and TRBJ1-2; the D is unclear. Germline V gives CDR1 SGHKS, CDR2 YYEKEE (reference sequence). V lost 0 bases, J lost 7 bases, and 10 bases lay in between. CDR3 length equals 13 residues. The CDR3 DNA reads TGTGCCAGCAGCTTGGGGACGGAGGGTGGCTACACCTTC. As protein: CASSLGTEGGYTF. Together with reference TRBV5-5 and TRBJ1-2, the CDR3 gives the full variable domain: DAGVTQSPTHLIKTRGQQVTLRCSPISGHKSVSWYQQVLGQGPQFIFQYYEKEERGRGNFPDRFSARQFPNYSSELNVNALLLGDSALYLCASSLGTEGGYTFGSGTRLTVV.

The chain recombines TRBV5-4 with TRBJ1-1, with D possibly matching TRBD1 (5 bases). Between the trimmed V and J ends, which lost 4 bases and 1 base, there was a span of 8 bases. Germline-derived CDR1 and CDR2 are SGHNT and YYREEE (reference sequence). The CDR3 consists of 13 residues. This chain's CDR3 is CASSGGGNTEAFF. The CDR3, as DNA: TGTGCCAGCAGCGGGGGAGGGAACACTGAAGCTTTCTTT.

The rearrangement joins TRBV18 to TRBJ2-3; the D gene is possibly TRBD1 (7 bases). V was clipped by 0 bases and J by 5 bases, with 15 bases between them. In germline, CDR1 is KGHSH, CDR2 LQKENI. This CDR3 spans 16 amino acids. CDR3 sequence reads: CASSPPQGGLKDTQYF. In DNA form, the CDR3 reads TGTGCCAGCTCACCACCGCAGGGGGGCCTGAAAGATACGCAGTATTTT. The variable domain in full, with the rest retrieved from reference TRBV18 and TRBJ2-3, is NAGVMQNPRHLVRRRGQEARLRCSPMKGHSHVYWYRQLPEEGLKFMVYLQKENIIDESGMPKERFSAEFPKEGPSILRIQQVVRGDSAAYFCASSPPQGGLKDTQYFGPGTRLTVL.